The clone carrying this T cell receptor beta chain appeared a few times. The TCR library protocol was used to attach unique molecular identifiers. These identifiers were attached to individual cDNA molecules. In TCRdb, the 5' RACE reads were re-called with MiXCR into one record per CDR3 protein. Among under 140,000 distinct CDR3 sequences listed, 10% to 15% were seen once. V lost 9 bases and J lost 0, with 15 bases in between. Per germline, CDR1 SGHRS and CDR2 YFSETQ. The CDR3 contains 15 residues. This specimen belongs to a study of early T cells in non-severe SARS-CoV-2 infection. Study-level information: It was bulk RNA from unsorted whole blood that was sequenced, and the chains were unpaired.

The sequences come from whole blood, collected at baseline. This sequence was found in an adult who was a healthcare worker with PCR-confirmed SARS-CoV-2 infection or an uninfected control (not recorded which). The V call is TRBV5-1, the J call TRBJ2-2; D not certain. The CDR3 sequence: CATRSYSSNTGELFF. In nucleotides, the CDR3 is TGCGCCACCAGAAGTTATTCGTCGAACACCGGGGAGCTGTTTTTT.